This T cell receptor (beta chain) was retrieved from a study of cytomegalovirus exposure and HLA in healthy donors. Worth noting for this clone: Its specificity is unknown.

Whole-study results and caveats: In most subjects, TCR beta sequences reportedly gave accurate predictions of HLA-A and HLA-B alleles. Under in vitro conditions, a few CMV-associated chains were confirmed as specific for CMV antigens.

Germline CDR1 is MGHDK and CDR2 is SYGVNS. The CDR3 is 12 amino acids. V lost 11 bases, J lost 6 bases, and 16 bases lay in between. The PCR ran on 60 Vbeta and 13 Jbeta primers. Only in-frame clones appear in the TCRdb table, and some are missing; sequencing was by immunoSEQ multiplex PCR. The sample lists 150,000 or so clones, around 65% occurring once. The TCR comes from a woman in her 30s in good health and CMV-seropositive. Sequencing input: PBMCs. The rearrangement uses TRBV25-1 and TRBJ1-1; D possibly corresponds to TRBD1 (6 bases). DNA for the CDR3: TGTGCCTGCCAAACCTCAGGGGCTGAAGCTTTCTTT. Amino acid sequence: CACQTSGAEAFF.